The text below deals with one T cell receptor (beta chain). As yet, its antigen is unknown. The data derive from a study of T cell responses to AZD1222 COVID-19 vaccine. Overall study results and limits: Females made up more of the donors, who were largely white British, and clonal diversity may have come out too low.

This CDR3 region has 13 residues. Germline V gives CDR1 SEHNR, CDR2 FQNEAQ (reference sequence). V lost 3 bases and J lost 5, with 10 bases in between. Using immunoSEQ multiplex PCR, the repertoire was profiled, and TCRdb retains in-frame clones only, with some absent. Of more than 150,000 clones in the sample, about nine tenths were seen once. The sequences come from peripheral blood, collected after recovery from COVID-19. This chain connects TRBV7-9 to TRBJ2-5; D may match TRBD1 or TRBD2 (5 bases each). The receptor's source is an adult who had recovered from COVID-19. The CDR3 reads CASSFKEGETQYF. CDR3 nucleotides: TGTGCCAGCAGCTTTAAAGAGGGGGAGACCCAGTACTTC. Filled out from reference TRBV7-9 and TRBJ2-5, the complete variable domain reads DTGVSQNPRHKITKRGQNVTFRCDPISEHNRLYWYRQTLGQGPEFLTYFQNEAQLEKSRLLSDRFSAERPKGSFSTLEIQRTEQGDSAMYLCASSFKEGETQYFGPGTRLLVL.